This TCR beta chain was observed in a study of T cells in Graves' hyperthyroidism and ophthalmopathy. Overall study: Before treatment of any kind, peripheral blood was taken at initial diagnosis. Broader study findings: In blood, most of the thyroid clonotypes expanded above 0.001 were also present.

Worth noting for this clonotype: Antigen unknown.

The CDR3 regions of TCR beta were amplified from RNA transcripts. TCR CDR3 underwent first-round RT-PCR with the HTBI primer set. TCRdb itself ran the multiplex PCR reads through MiXCR, one entry per CDR3 protein. Seen here are about 290,000 distinct CDR3 sequences, less than 15% observed once, and the top ten hold roughly 8.5%. Patients having uncontrolled infection, another autoimmune disease, pregnancy or lactation were not included. Fresh peripheral blood, around 10 ml, yielded the PBMCs. V trimming: 6 bases; J trimming: 15 bases; junction bases outside the gene matches: 15. There are 14 residues in the CDR3. CDR1 KGHSH and CDR2 LQKENI come from the germline V gene.

This TCR came from a woman in her twenties or thirties with Graves' hyperthyroidism that later progressed to Graves' ophthalmopathy. The chain carries TRBV18 and TRBJ2-1, with TRBD1 matching over 9 bases. The source material was blood. The CDR3 sequence: CASSPIQTGGDRFF. The CDR3 nucleotides are TGTGCCAGCTCCCCGATCCAGACAGGGGGTGATAGGTTCTTC.